The 22 T cell receptor beta chains below all came from one sample that was sequenced in a study of cytomegalovirus exposure and HLA in healthy donors. Researchers ran the PCR with 60 Vbeta and 13 Jbeta primers. TCRdb keeps only in-frame clones here, not all; method: immunoSEQ multiplex PCR. The table includes over 150,000 clones, roughly 80% detected once. The source material was PBMCs. The receptors here all came from a woman between 45 and 60 years old in good health and CMV-seronegative.

This chain connects TRBV6-1 to TRBJ2-7; no clear D gene. Germline CDR1 is MNHNS and CDR2 is SASEGT. The CDR3 totals 14 residues. The V gene lost 1 base and the J gene lost 0 bases, with 7 bases spanning the gap. DNA of the CDR3: TGTGCCAGCAGTGAAGGACAATTCTCCTACGAGCAGTACTTC. Amino acid sequence: CASSEGQFSYEQYF.

V gene TRBV5-1 combines with J gene TRBJ2-5, with D perhaps matching TRBD1 (6 bases). The end of the DNA is better explained by TRBJ2-7, so the J call may be wrong. The germline V gene encodes CDR1 SGHRS and CDR2 YFSETQ. This CDR3 spans 13 amino acids. The CDR3 coding sequence is TGCGCCAGCAGCTGGGACACCATCTACGAGCAGTACTTC. It encodes CASSWDTIYEQYF.

V gene TRBV28 combines with J gene TRBJ2-2, with 7 positions matching TRBD2. This CDR3 spans 14 amino acids. V was pared by 2 bases and J by 5 bases, with 2 bases of the junction left unmatched. Germline lookup yields CDR1 MDHEN and CDR2 SYDVKM. CDR3 DNA: TGTGCCAGCAGTTTAACAGCGGGGACCGGGGAGCTGTTTTTT. Protein: CASSLTAGTGELFF.

The chain employs TRBV2 and TRBJ2-3; 10 bases are shared with TRBD2. The CDR3 contains 18 residues. From germline, CDR1 is SNHLY and CDR2 FYNNEI. Unmatched junction bases numbered 11, after V lost 2 bases and J lost 3 bases. The CDR3 sequence: CASSEHLASGSRTDTQYF. CDR3 bases: TGTGCCAGCAGTGAACATTTGGCTAGCGGGAGCAGAACAGATACGCAGTATTTT.

V usage is TRBV5-5 and J usage is TRBJ2-7; 9 bases are a match to TRBD1. The germline CDR1 and CDR2 sequences are SGHKS and YYEKEE (reference sequence). Trimming took 6 bases from V and 0 from J; bases not matched to a gene: 13. The CDR3 consists of 17 residues. CDR3 nucleotides: TGTGCCAGCACCCCCGGACAGGGGATACATCTCTCCTACGAGCAGTACTTC. Protein product: CASTPGQGIHLSYEQYF.

The genes are TRBV6-5 and TRBJ2-5; no reliable D call. From germline, CDR1 is MNHEY and CDR2 SVGAGI. The CDR3 is 13 residues long. Between the trimmed V and J ends, which lost 2 bases and 3 bases, there was a span of 7 bases. CDR3 DNA sequence: TGTGCCAGCAGTTACGACTCTAAAGAGACCCAGTACTTC. Translating it yields CASSYDSKETQYF.

J is TRBJ2-1 and V is TRBV5-4; 8 positions agree with TRBD2. V was clipped by 4 bases and J by 10 bases; unmatched bases: 13. This CDR3 has 15 amino acids. The germline V gene has CDR1 SGHNT and CDR2 YYREEE (reference sequence). Here the CDR3 reads CASSPGLADTREQFF. In DNA form, the CDR3 reads TGTGCCAGCAGCCCCGGACTAGCTGATACAAGGGAGCAGTTCTTC.

CDR3 bases: TGCAGCGTGCAGACTAGCGGGGGGTCTAGGGTCAAGCAGTACTTC. Its translation: CSVQTSGGSRVKQYF. The V gene is TRBV29-1, the J gene TRBJ2-7; 13 nucleotides align to TRBD2. The germline V gene has CDR1 SQVTM and CDR2 ANQGSEA. The length of the CDR3 is 15 residues. The V segment lost 6 bases and the J segment 8 bases; nucleotides outside the gene matches: 13.

The V and J genes are TRBV7-2 and TRBJ2-1, with 10 bases lining up with TRBD1. The germline CDR1 and CDR2 sequences are SGHTA and FQGNSA. The CDR3 runs to 18 residues. J gave up 5 bases and V 1 base, and 11 bases lay outside the gene matches. CDR3 nucleotides: TGTGCCAGCAGCTTAGTTTTACTCCGGGACAGGGGCGACAATGAGCAGTTCTTC. Translating gives CASSLVLLRDRGDNEQFF.

This rearrangement joins TRBV7-9 to TRBJ1-1, with D possibly TRBD1 on 6 matching bases. This CDR3 comprises 15 residues. Deletions cut 5 bases from V and 0 bases from J, with 13 bases between. The germline CDR1 and CDR2 sequences are SEHNR and FQNEAQ (reference sequence). The CDR3 DNA sequence: TGTGCCAGCAGCAAAGGGGGGGGCTTGAACACTGAAGCTTTCTTT. It yields the protein CASSKGGGLNTEAFF.

Turning to this clone: The junction does not match germline at one end; this may be a read error. J is TRBJ1-1 and V is TRBV7-9; unclear D gene. The CDR3 is 17 amino acids. Germline-derived CDR1 and CDR2 are SEHNR and FQNEAQ (reference sequence). DNA of the CDR3: TGTTCCAGCAGCTTACGGTTTGGGAGCTCCATGAACACTGAAGCTTTCTTT. Translation: CSSSLRFGSSMNTEAFF.

This clone has only a few counts. V gene TRBV11-3 combines with J gene TRBJ2-2; 7 nucleotides line up with TRBD2. This CDR3 contains 16 residues. The V gene's germline CDR1 is SGHNT and CDR2 YENEEA. Trimming at V came to 5 bases and at J to 5 bases, leaving 11 bases not matched to a gene. The CDR3 DNA follows: TGTGCCAGCAGCCCAGGGAGCGGGAAAGGTACCGGGGAGCTGTTTTTT. It translates to CASSPGSGKGTGELFF.

The chain uses TRBV29-1 and TRBJ2-7, with 11 bases aligning to TRBD1. V was clipped by 0 bases and J by 2 bases; unmatched bases: 3. From germline, CDR1 is SQVTM and CDR2 ANQGSEA. The CDR3 runs to 15 residues. CDR3 loop: CSVEDRTGGPYEQYF. CDR3 nucleotide sequence: TGCAGCGTTGAAGATCGGACAGGGGGCCCCTACGAGCAGTACTTC.

This clone was counted once. The chain carries TRBV19 and TRBJ1-5, with TRBD1 as a possible D gene (6 bases). Germline loops: CDR1 LNHDA, CDR2 SQIVND (reference sequence). Trimming removed 4 bases from V and 9 bases from J, with 19 bases in between. This CDR3 region has 15 residues. For the CDR3, the DNA is TGTGCCAGTAGTACCTACGGGGGGGGCTTGTCGCCCCAGCATTTT. This translates into CASSTYGGGLSPQHF. Full variable domain (remainder filled in from reference TRBV19 and TRBJ1-5): DGGITQSPKYLFRKEGQNVTLSCEQNLNHDAMYWYRQDPGQGLRLIYYSQIVNDFQKGDIAEGYSVSREKKESFPLTVTSAQKNPTAFYLCASSTYGGGLSPQHFGDGTRLSIL.

The count of this clone is one. This sequence joins TRBV29-1 and TRBJ2-7; D unresolved. Germline CDR1 and CDR2: SQVTM and ANQGSEA. The CDR3 extends over 12 amino acids. In DNA, the CDR3 is TGCGGAGTTCTAGGCCCCAACTACGAGCAGTACTTC. This encodes CGVLGPNYEQYF.

The V gene is TRBV2, the J gene TRBJ2-7; TRBD1 aligns across 7 bases. From germline, CDR1 is SNHLY and CDR2 FYNNEI. The CDR3 sequence is 13 residues long. CDR3 sequence reads: CGSRAGGAYEQYF. In DNA, the CDR3 is TGTGGTTCGAGGGCAGGGGGTGCCTACGAGCAGTACTTC.

This chain connects TRBV9 to TRBJ1-1, with TRBD1 matching over 9 bases. CDR3 length equals 14 residues. CDR1 SGDLS and CDR2 YYNGEE come from the germline V gene. The J segment lost 4 bases and the V segment lost 3 bases, leaving 4 bases of the junction unmatched. The DNA of the CDR3 is TGTGCCAGCAGCGGAGACAGGGGGGGCACTGAAGCTTTCTTT. Residues: CASSGDRGGTEAFF.

CDR3: CASSLGADTEAFF. In nucleotides, the CDR3 is TGCGCCAGCAGCTTGGGAGCGGACACTGAAGCTTTCTTT. This chain joins TRBV5-1 and TRBJ1-1; no reliable D call. Germline CDR1 and CDR2: SGHRS and YFSETQ. V was shortened by 0 bases and J by 3 bases, with 6 bases between the two germline ends. This CDR3 is 13 amino acids long.

V and J are TRBV5-4 and TRBJ2-7, with 9 nucleotides matching TRBD2. J gave up 3 bases and V 4 bases, and 11 bases lay outside the gene matches. Germline-derived CDR1 and CDR2 are SGHNT and YYREEE (reference sequence). There are 16 residues in the CDR3. CDR3 sequence reads: CASSPGGSGSLYEQYF. CDR3 DNA: TGTGCCAGCAGCCCGGGGGGTAGCGGGAGTCTCTACGAGCAGTACTTC.

The chain uses TRBV4-1 and TRBJ2-1, with 11 bases lining up with TRBD2. In germline, CDR1 is MGHRA, CDR2 YSYEKL. The V gene end was trimmed by 6 bases and the J gene end by 6 bases; junction bases not matched to a gene: 1. The CDR3 extends over 13 amino acids. As DNA, the CDR3 is TGCGCCAGCAGTACTAGCGGGAGCAATGAGCAGTTCTTC. Translating it yields CASSTSGSNEQFF.

The rearrangement joins TRBV7-8 to TRBJ2-1; tentatively, D is TRBD2 (6 bases). The V and J ends lost 4 bases and 6 bases respectively, with 16 bases between them. Germline CDR1 is SGHVS and CDR2 is FQNEAQ. This CDR3 spans 15 amino acids. The chain's CDR3 is CASSSEPTSFNEQFF. The CDR3 DNA follows: TGTGCCAGCAGCTCCGAACCGACTAGTTTCAATGAGCAGTTCTTC.

The chain couples TRBV19 to TRBJ2-5; maybe TRBD2 (5 bases). The J call could be wrong; TRBJ2-7 is a better fit for the DNA end. The V gene's germline CDR1 is LNHDA and CDR2 SQIVND (reference sequence). This CDR3 has 13 amino acids. CDR3 nucleotide sequence: TGTGCCAGTAGTCCGGGGAGCTCCTACGAGCAGTACTTC. Amino acid sequence: CASSPGSSYEQYF.